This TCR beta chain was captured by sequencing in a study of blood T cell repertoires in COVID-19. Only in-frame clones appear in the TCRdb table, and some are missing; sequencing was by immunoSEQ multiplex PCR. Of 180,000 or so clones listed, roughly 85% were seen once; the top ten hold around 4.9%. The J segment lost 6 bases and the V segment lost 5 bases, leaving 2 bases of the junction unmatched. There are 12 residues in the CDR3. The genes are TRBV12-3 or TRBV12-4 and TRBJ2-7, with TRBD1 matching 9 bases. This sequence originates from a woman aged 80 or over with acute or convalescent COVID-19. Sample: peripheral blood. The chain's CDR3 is CASSGTGSEQYF. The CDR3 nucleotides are TGTGCCAGCAGTGGGACAGGGAGCGAGCAGTACTTC.